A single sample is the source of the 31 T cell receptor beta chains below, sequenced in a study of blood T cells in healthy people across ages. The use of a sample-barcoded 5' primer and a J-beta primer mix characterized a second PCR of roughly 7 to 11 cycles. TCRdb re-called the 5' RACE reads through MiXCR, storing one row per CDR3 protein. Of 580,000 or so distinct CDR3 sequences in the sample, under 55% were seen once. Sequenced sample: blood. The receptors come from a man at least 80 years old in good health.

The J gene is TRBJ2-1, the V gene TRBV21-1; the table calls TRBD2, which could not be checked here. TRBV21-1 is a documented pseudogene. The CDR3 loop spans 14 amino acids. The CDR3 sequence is CARGPAEGPYEQFF. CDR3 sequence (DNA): TGTGCCAGGGGACCCGCGGAGGGCCCATATGAGCAGTTCTTC.

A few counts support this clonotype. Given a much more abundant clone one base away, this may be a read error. This CDR3 is CASSDGTGFGIQYF. The DNA of the CDR3 is TGTGCCAGCAGTGACGGGACAGGGTTCGGCATTCAGTACTTC. The genes are TRBV6-6 and TRBJ2-4; 9 bases are shared with TRBD1. In germline, CDR1 is MNHNY, CDR2 SVGAGI (reference sequence). This CDR3 comprises 14 residues. V shed 5 bases, J shed 9 bases, and the junction held 8 bases outside the gene matches.

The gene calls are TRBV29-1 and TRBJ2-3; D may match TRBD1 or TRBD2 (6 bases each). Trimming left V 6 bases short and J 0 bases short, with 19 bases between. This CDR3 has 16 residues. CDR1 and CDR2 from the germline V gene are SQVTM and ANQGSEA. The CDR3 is CSVIRGAAGSTDTQYF. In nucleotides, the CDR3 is TGCAGCGTCATAAGGGGGGCAGCGGGTAGCACAGATACGCAGTATTTT.

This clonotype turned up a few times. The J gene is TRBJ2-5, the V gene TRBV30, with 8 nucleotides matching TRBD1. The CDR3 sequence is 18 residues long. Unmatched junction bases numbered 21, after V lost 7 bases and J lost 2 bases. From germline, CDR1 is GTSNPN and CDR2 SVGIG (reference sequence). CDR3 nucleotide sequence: TGTGCCTTGCTTGGGGCCGGCCAGGGGACAGGATATCAAGAGACCCAGTACTTC. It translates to CALLGAGQGTGYQETQYF.

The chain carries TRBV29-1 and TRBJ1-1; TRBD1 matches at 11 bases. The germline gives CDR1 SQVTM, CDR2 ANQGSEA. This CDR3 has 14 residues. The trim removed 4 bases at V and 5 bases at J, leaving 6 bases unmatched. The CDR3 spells CSVVRDRGVTEAFF. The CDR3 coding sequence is TGCAGCGTTGTTAGGGACAGGGGGGTTACTGAAGCTTTCTTT.

In DNA, the CDR3 is TGTGCCAGGCAGAGCCGTGACCGGGGGTACAATGAGCAGTTCTTC. It translates to CARQSRDRGYNEQFF. This chain links TRBV2 with TRBJ2-1, with D perhaps TRBD2 (6 bases). Germline V gene lookup returns CDR1 SNHLY and CDR2 FYNNEI. The CDR3 consists of 15 residues. V was clipped by 9 bases and J by 4 bases, with 19 bases between them.

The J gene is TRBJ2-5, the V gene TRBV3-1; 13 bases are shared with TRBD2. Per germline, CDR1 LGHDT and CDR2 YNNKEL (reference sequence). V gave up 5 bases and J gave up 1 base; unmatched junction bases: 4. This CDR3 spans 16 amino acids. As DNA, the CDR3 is TGTGCCAGCAGCAGACGACTAGCGGGAGGCCAAGAGACCCAGTACTTC. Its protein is CASSRRLAGGQETQYF.

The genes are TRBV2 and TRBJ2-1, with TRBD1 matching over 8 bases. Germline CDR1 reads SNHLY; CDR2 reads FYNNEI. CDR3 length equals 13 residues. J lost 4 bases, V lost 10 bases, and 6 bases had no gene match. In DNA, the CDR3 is TGTGCCACCCGGGACAGGCAGTACAATGAGCAGTTCTTC. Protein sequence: CATRDRQYNEQFF.

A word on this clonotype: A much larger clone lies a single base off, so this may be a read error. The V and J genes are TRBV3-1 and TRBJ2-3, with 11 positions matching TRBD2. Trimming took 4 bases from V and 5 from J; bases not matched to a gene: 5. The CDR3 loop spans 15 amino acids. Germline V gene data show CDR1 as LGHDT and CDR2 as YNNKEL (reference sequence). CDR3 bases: TGTGCCAGCAGCCGTAGCGGGGGGGCCGGAGATACGCAGTATTTT. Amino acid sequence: CASSRSGGAGDTQYF.

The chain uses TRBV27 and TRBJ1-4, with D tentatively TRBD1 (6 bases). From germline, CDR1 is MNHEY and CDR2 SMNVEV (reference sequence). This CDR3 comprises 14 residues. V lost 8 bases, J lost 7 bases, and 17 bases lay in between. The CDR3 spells CASARQATGEKLFF. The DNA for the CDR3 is TGTGCCAGCGCCAGACAGGCTACGGGTGAAAAACTGTTTTTT.

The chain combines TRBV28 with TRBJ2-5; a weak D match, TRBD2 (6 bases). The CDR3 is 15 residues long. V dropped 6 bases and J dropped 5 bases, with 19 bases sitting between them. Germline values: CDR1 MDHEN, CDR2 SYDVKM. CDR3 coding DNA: TGTGCCAGCAGGAAACCGGGGGAGGCAATGGAGACCCAGTACTTC. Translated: CASRKPGEAMETQYF.

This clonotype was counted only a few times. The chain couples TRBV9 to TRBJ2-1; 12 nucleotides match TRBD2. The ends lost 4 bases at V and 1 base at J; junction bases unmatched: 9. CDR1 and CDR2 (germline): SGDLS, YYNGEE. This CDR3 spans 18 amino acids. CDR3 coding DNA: TGTGCCAGCAGCCTCTTGACTAGCGGGAGTCTATCCTACAATGAGCAGTTCTTC. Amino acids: CASSLLTSGSLSYNEQFF. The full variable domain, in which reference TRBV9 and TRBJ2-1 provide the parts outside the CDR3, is DSGVTQTPKHLITATGQRVTLRCSPRSGDLSVYWYQQSLDQGLQFLIQYYNGEERAKGNILERFSAQQFPDLHSELNLSSLELGDSALYFCASSLLTSGSLSYNEQFFGPGTRLTVL.

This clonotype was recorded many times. The CDR3 here is CASRQGTYGYTF. The CDR3 nucleotides are TGTGCCAGCAGACAGGGGACCTATGGCTACACCTTC. The chain uses TRBV6-6 and TRBJ1-2; 7 positions agree with TRBD1. The CDR3 consists of 12 residues. The germline V gene encodes CDR1 MNHNY and CDR2 SVGAGI (reference sequence). The ends lost 6 bases at V and 4 bases at J; junction bases unmatched: 2.

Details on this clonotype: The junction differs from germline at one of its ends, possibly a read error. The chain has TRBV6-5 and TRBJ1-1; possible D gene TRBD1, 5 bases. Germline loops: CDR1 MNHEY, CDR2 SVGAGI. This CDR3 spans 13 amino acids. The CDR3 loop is CASSLQEATGAFF. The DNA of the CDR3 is TGTGCCAGCTCCCTACAGGAGGCCACTGGAGCTTTCTTT.

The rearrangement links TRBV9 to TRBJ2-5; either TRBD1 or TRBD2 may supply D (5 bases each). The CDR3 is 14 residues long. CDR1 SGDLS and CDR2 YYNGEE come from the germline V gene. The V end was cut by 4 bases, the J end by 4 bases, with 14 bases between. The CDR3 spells CASSFGRERETQYF. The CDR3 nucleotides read TGTGCCAGCAGCTTCGGCAGGGAGAGAGAGACCCAGTACTTC.

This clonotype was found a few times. CDR3 DNA: TGTGCCAGCAGCCGGAGCGGGAGTGTGATGTGGCAGTTCTTC. Its protein product is CASSRSGSVMWQFF. This chain uses TRBV6-2 or TRBV6-3 with TRBJ2-1, with 8 positions matching TRBD2. J gave up 12 bases and V 6 bases, and 13 bases lay outside the gene matches. The CDR3 is 14 amino acids. Germline V gene lookup returns CDR1 MNHEY and CDR2 SVGEGT.

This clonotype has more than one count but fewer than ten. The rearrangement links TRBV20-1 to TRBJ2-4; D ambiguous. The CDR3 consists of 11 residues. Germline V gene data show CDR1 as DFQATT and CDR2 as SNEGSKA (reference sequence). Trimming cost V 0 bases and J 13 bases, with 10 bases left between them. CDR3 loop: CSARDFFEQYF. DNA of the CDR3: TGCAGTGCTAGAGACTTCTTTGAGCAGTACTTC.

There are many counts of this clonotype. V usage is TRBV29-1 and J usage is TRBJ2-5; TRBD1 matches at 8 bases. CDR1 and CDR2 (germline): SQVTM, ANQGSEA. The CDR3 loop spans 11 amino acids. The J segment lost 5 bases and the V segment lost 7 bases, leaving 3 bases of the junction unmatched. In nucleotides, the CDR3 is TGCAGCGGTCACAGGGGGGAGACCCAGTACTTC. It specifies CSGHRGETQYF.

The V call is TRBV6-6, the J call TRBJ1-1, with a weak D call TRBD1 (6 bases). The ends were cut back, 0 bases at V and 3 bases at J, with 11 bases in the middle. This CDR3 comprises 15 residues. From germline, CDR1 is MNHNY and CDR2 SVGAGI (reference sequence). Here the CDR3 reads CASSYSRGVDTEAFF. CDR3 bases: TGTGCCAGCAGTTACTCGAGGGGGGTGGACACTGAAGCTTTCTTT.

CDR3 amino acids: CASSLSGAGPYEQYF. Written as DNA, the CDR3 is TGTGCCAGCAGCCTCTCCGGGGCGGGACCCTACGAGCAGTACTTC. J is TRBJ2-4 and V is TRBV6-2 or TRBV6-3, with D tentatively TRBD2 (6 bases). The DNA matches TRBJ2-7 better at its end, which makes the J call doubtful. The CDR3 is 15 amino acids. CDR1 is MNHEY and CDR2 is SVGEGT in the germline V gene.

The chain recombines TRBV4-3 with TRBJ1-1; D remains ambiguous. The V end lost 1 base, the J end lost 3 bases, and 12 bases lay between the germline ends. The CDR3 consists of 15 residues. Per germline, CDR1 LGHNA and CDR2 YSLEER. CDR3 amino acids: CASSQGTGFYTEAFF. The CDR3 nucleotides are TGCGCCAGCAGCCAAGGAACCGGATTCTACACTGAAGCTTTCTTT.

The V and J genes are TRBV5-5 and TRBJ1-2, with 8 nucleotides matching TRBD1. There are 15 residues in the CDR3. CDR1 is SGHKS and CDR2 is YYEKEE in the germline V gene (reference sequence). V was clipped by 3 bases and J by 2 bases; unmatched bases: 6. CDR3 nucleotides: TGTGCCAGCAGCTGGGGCAGGGGGCTGAACTATGGCTACACCTTC. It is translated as CASSWGRGLNYGYTF.

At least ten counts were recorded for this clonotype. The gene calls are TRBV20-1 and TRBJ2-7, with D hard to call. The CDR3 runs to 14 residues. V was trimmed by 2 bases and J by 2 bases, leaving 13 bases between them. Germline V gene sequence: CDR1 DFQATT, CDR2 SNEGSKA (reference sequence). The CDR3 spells CSARLGQRTYEQYF. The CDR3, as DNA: TGCAGTGCTAGATTAGGGCAACGGACCTACGAGCAGTACTTC.

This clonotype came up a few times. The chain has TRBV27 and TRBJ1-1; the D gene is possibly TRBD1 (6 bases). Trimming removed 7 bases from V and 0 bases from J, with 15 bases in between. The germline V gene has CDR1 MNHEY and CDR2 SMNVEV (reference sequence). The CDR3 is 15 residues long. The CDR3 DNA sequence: TGTGCCAGCACTCCAAGGGGGTTTTTGAACACTGAAGCTTTCTTT. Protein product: CASTPRGFLNTEAFF.

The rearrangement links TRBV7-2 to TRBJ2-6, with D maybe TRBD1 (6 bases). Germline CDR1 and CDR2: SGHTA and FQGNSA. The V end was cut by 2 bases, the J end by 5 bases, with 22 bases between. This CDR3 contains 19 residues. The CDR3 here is CASSLQVGQGPPRANVLTF. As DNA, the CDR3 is TGTGCCAGCAGCTTACAAGTAGGCCAGGGGCCCCCGCGGGCCAACGTCCTGACTTTC.

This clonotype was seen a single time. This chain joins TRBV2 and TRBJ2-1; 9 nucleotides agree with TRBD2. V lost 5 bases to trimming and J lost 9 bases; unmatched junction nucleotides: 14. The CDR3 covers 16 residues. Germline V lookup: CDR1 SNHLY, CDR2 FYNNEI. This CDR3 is CASSYLRGGGGSEQFF. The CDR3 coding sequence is TGTGCCAGCAGTTATCTTAGAGGCGGGGGGGGCAGTGAGCAGTTCTTC.

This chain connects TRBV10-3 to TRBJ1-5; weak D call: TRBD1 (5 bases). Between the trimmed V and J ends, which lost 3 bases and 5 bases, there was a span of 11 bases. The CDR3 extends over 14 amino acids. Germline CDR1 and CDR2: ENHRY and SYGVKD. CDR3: CAISDRGMDQPQHF. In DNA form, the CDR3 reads TGTGCCATCAGTGATCGGGGGATGGATCAGCCCCAGCATTTT.

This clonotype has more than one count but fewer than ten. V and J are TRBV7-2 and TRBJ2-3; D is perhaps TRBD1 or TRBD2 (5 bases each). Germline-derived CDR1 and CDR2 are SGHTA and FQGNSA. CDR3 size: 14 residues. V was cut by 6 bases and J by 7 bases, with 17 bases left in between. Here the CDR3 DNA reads TGTGCCAGCAGAGAGGGGCCCTCGGCCCATACGCAGTATTTT. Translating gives CASREGPSAHTQYF.

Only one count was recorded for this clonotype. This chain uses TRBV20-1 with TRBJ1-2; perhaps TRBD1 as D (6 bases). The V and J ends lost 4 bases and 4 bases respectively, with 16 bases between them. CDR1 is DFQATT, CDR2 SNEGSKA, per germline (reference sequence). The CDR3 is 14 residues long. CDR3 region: CSATSPTGGYGYTF. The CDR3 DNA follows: TGCAGTGCTACCTCGCCGACAGGTGGCTATGGCTACACCTTC.

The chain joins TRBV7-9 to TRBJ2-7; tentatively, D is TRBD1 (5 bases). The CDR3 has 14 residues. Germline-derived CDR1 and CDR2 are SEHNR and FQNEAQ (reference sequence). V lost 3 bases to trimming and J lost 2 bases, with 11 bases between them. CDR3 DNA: TGTGCCAGCAGCTTGGGTCAACAGGCCTACGAGCAGTACTTC. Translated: CASSLGQQAYEQYF.

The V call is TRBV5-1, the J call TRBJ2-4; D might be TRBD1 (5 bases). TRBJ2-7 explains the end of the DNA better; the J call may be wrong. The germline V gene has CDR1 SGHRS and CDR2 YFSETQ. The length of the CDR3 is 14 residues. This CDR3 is CASSLVVGVYEQYF. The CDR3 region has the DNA TGCGCCAGCAGCTTGGTTGTAGGGGTCTACGAGCAGTACTTC.